The entry below describes one TCR beta chain. TCRdb recomputed calls from the RACE reads with MiXCR, one row per CDR3 protein. The sample includes 65,000 or so distinct CDR3 sequences, around 6.1% of them seen just once. J gave up 4 bases and V 5 bases, and 10 bases lay outside the gene matches. This CDR3 is built from 16 residues. The source of the sample is a study of human T cells and chemical hapten exposure. Time point given: healthy volunteer bleed at 6 weeks. Before extraction, the whole blood was not fractionated, and total RNA was taken from it. This clonotype was sampled from a female donor in good health. Some clones in this sample may be carry-over from other donors' samples. The sample taken for sequencing was whole blood. The V call is TRBV12-3 or TRBV12-4, the J call TRBJ2-5; 10 bases agree with TRBD1. The CDR3 reads CASSPRDRGKGETQYF. CDR3 nucleotides: TGTGCCAGCAGTCCGAGGGACAGGGGCAAGGGAGAGACCCAGTACTTC.